This TCR beta chain was identified during a study of sequential checkpoint blockade in melanoma. Study overall: Randomization was 1:1 between first-line nivolumab→ipilimumab and ipilimumab→nivolumab. Both treatment sequences were followed by maintenance nivolumab.

The repertoire was sequenced with immunoSEQ multiplex PCR; TCRdb's copy has only in-frame clones and lacks some. The sample consists of about 13,000 clones, 55% to 75% of them appearing once. Stated treatment: randomized to nivolumab then ipilimumab (arm A) or the reverse (arm B). Patients had received no earlier DNA-damaging chemotherapy. Live CD3+CD8+ CD19− CD56− cells were sorted from PBMCs. With 2 bases removed from V and 3 bases from J, the gap between germline ends came to 11 bases. Germline lookup yields CDR1 KGHSH and CDR2 LQKENI. The CDR3 has 14 amino acids. The sequences come from CD8+ T cells sorted from blood (inferred from file names), collected from a patient given nivolumab and ipilimumab in sequence. The sequence was obtained from a human donor with melanoma. The chain carries TRBV18 and TRBJ2-7, with unresolved D. CDR3 in amino acids: CASSPIGFLYEQYF. In DNA, the CDR3 is TGTGCCAGCTCACCAATCGGGTTTCTCTACGAGCAGTACTTC.